The table lists the clone carrying this T cell receptor beta chain with a few counts. Its specificity is not known. This specimen belongs to a study of blood T cells in healthy people across ages. On the study more broadly: The capture of about one barcoded beta molecule per two T cells was achieved by template switching.

Regarding the study as a whole: Diversity estimates from one million T cells were considered underestimates. Age brought a roughly linear fall in TCR beta diversity measured per million T cells.

J gave up 2 bases and V 6 bases, and 3 bases lay outside the gene matches. CDR1 DFQATT and CDR2 SNEGSKA come from the germline V gene (reference sequence). The CDR3 has 14 amino acids. The authors ran a second PCR of 7 to 11 cycles using a sample-barcoded 5' primer and a J-beta primer mix. Every cDNA molecule carried a tag from a template-switch adaptor bearing 12 random nucleotides. MiXCR, applied by TCRdb to the 5' RACE reads, yields one record per CDR3 protein. The repertoire includes 1.6 million or so distinct CDR3 sequences, around 36% of them detected once, and about 11% sits in the top ten. This clonotype was obtained from a woman aged 25 to 39 in good health. The specimen was blood. The chain has TRBV20-1 and TRBJ2-1; 11 bases line up with TRBD2. CDR3 DNA: TGCAGTGCCACTAGCGGGAGTGCCTACAATGAGCAGTTCTTC. Translation gives CSATSGSAYNEQFF.